Below are 5 T cell receptor beta chains sequenced from a single sample in a study of somatic mutations in cytotoxic T cells in rheumatoid arthritis. Clones were read by immunoSEQ multiplex PCR, and TCRdb kept only the in-frame ones, dropping some. This table has some 25,000 clones, roughly 74% appearing once. What was sequenced was CD8+ T cells sorted from blood. These receptors all stem from a woman under 30 in good health.

This chain connects TRBV27 to TRBJ2-5; 7 nucleotides align to TRBD1. CDR1 and CDR2 (germline): MNHEY, SMNVEV (reference sequence). This CDR3 contains 14 residues. Trimming at V came to 5 bases and at J to 5 bases, leaving 8 bases not matched to a gene. The CDR3 sequence is CASSTTDRPETQYF. DNA of the CDR3: TGTGCCAGCAGTACAACGGACAGGCCCGAGACCCAGTACTTC.

This clone was seen a handful of times. The chain is built from TRBV14 and TRBJ2-7; no reliable D call. CDR1 and CDR2 from the germline V gene are SGHDN and FVKESK. CDR3 length: 13 amino acids. Trimming cost V 0 bases and J 3 bases, with 6 bases left between them. The CDR3 coding sequence is TGTGCCAGCAGCCAAGATGGCAGCTACGAGCAGTACTTC. Residues: CASSQDGSYEQYF.

The DNA of the CDR3 is TGTGCCAGCAGCCAGCTCCCCTCTACTAGCGCCACCGGGGAGCTGTTTTTT. Its protein is CASSQLPSTSATGELFF. The chain has TRBV28 and TRBJ2-2, with 7 bases identical to TRBD2. The germline V gene encodes CDR1 MDHEN and CDR2 SYDVKM. V lost 6 bases to trimming and J lost 4 bases; unmatched junction nucleotides: 14. The CDR3 runs 17 residues.

The chain couples TRBV5-1 to TRBJ2-1, with D possibly being TRBD1 or TRBD2 (6 bases each). Germline CDR1 reads SGHRS; CDR2 reads YFSETQ. With 2 bases removed from V and 10 bases from J, the gap between germline ends came to 7 bases. The CDR3 is 11 amino acids. CDR3 region: CASSLGGEQFF. The DNA for the CDR3 is TGCGCCAGCAGCTTAGGGGGGGAGCAGTTCTTC.

The chain is built from TRBV11-2 and TRBJ1-4; D gene unclear. The CDR3 has 15 amino acids. CDR1 and CDR2 from the germline V gene are SGHAT and FQNNGV. The V gene lost 3 bases and the J gene lost 8 bases, with 16 bases spanning the gap. The chain's CDR3 is CASSFVGQANEKLFF. The CDR3, as DNA: TGTGCCAGCAGCTTTGTTGGGCAGGCGAACGAAAAACTGTTTTTT.